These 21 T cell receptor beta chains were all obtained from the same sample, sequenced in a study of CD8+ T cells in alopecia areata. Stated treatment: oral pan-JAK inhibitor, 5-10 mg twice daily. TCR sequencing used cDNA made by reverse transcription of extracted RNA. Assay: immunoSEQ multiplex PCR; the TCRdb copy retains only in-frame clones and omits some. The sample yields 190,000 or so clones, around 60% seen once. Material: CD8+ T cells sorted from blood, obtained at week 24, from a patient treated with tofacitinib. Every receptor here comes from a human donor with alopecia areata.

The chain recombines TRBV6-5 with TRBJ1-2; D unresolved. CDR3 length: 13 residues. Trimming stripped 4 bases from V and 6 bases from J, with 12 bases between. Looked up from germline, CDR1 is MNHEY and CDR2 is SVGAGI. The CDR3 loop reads CASSLASANGYTF. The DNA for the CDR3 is TGTGCCAGCAGTTTGGCCTCGGCAAATGGCTACACCTTC.

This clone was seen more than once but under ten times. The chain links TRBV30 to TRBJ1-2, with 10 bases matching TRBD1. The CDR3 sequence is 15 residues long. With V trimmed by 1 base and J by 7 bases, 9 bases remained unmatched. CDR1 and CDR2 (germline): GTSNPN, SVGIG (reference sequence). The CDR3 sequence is CAWSAPDRGSRGYTF. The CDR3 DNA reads TGTGCCTGGAGTGCCCCGGACAGGGGGAGTCGTGGCTACACCTTC.

DNA for the CDR3: TGCAGCGTTGAAGATCGGACAGATACGCAGTATTTT. Its protein product is CSVEDRTDTQYF. The V gene is TRBV29-1, the J gene TRBJ2-3; D not resolved. Looked up from germline, CDR1 is SQVTM and CDR2 is ANQGSEA. The V gene lost 0 bases and the J gene lost 3 bases, with 4 bases spanning the gap. CDR3 size: 12 residues.

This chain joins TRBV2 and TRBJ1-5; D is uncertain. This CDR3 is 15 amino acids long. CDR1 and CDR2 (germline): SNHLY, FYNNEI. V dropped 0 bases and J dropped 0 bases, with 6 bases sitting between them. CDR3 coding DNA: TGTGCCAGCAGTGAAGCTCGGAATAGCAATCAGCCCCAGCATTTT. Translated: CASSEARNSNQPQHF.

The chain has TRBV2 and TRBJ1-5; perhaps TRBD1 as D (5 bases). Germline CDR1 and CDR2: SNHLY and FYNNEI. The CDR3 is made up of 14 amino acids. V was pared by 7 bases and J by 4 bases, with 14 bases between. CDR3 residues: CASTRQFSNQPQHF. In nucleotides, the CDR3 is TGTGCCAGCACCCGACAGTTTTCTAATCAGCCCCAGCATTTT.

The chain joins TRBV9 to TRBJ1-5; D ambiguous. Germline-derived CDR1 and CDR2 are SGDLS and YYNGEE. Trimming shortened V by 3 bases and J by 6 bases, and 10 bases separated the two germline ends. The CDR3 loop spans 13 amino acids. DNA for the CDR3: TGTGCCAGCAGCGGAACATCTGGTCAGCCCCAGCATTTT. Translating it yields CASSGTSGQPQHF.

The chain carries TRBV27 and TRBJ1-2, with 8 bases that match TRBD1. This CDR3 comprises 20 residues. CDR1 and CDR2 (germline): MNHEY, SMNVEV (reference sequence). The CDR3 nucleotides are TGTGAGCTTAACCCTCCTGAATGGGGACAGGAAAAGTCTGGGGACTATGGCTACACCTTC. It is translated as CELNPPEWGQEKSGDYGYTF.

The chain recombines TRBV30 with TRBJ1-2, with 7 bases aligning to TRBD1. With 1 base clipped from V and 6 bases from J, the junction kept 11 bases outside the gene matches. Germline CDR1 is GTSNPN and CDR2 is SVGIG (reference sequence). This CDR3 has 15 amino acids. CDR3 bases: TGTGCCTGGAGTGAACTTTCAGGACAGGCGAATGGCTACACCTTC. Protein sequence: CAWSELSGQANGYTF.

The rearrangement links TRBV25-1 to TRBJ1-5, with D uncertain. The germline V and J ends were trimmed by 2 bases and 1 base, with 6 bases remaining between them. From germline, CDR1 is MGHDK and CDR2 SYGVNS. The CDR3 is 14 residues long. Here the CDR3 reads CASSEGRSNQPQHF. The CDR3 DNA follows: TGTGCCAGCAGTGAAGGGCGGAGCAATCAGCCCCAGCATTTT. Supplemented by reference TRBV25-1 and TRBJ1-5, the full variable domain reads EADIYQTPRYLVIGTGKKITLECSQTMGHDKMYWYQQDPGMELHLIHYSYGVNSTEKGDLSSESTVSRIRTEHFPLTLESARPSHTSQYLCASSEGRSNQPQHFGDGTRLSIL.

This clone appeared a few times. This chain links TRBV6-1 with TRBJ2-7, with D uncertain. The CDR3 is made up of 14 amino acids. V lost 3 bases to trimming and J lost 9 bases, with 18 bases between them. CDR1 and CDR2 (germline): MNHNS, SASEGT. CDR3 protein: CASSDSVGAVAQYF. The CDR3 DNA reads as TGTGCCAGCAGTGATTCCGTCGGCGCGGTTGCGCAGTACTTC.

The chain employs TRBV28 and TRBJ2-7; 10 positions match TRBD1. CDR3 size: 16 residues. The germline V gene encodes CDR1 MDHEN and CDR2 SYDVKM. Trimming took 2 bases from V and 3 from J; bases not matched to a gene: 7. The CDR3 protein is CASSLPPDRGLYEQYF. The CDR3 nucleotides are TGTGCCAGCAGTTTACCTCCTGACAGGGGGCTCTACGAGCAGTACTTC.

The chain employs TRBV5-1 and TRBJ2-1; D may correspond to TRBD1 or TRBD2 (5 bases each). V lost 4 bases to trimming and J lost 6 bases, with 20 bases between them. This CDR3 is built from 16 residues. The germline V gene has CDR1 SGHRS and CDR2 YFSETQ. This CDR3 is CASSVGHGGRGNEQFF. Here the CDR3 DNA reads TGCGCCAGCAGCGTAGGACATGGGGGAAGGGGCAATGAGCAGTTCTTC.

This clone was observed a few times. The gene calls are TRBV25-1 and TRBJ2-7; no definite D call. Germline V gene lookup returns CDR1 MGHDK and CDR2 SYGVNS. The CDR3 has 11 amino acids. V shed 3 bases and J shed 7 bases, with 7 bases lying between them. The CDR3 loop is CASSDPREQYF. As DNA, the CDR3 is TGTGCCAGCAGTGACCCGAGGGAGCAGTACTTC.

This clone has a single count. CDR3 in DNA: TGTGCCAGCAGCTTACGAGGCGGGGGTGGCGACAATGAGCAGTTCTTC. This sequence encodes CASSLRGGGGDNEQFF. This sequence joins TRBV7-6 and TRBJ2-1; 7 positions match TRBD2. J was trimmed by 5 bases and V by 2 bases; bases with no gene match: 9. Germline CDR1 and CDR2: SGHVS and FNYEAQ. The CDR3 totals 16 residues.

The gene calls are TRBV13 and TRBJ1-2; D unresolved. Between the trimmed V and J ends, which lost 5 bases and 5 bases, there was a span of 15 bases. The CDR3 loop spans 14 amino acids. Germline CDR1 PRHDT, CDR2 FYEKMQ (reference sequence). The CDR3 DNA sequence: TGTGCCAGCAGCCAATCGGACGGCATATATGGCTACACCTTC. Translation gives CASSQSDGIYGYTF.

The CDR3 DNA sequence: TGTGCCTGGCAGGACCGATATTCCTACGAGCAGTACTTC. Translating it yields CAWQDRYSYEQYF. The chain combines TRBV30 with TRBJ2-7; D call uncertain. The ends were cut back, 5 bases at V and 1 base at J, with 12 bases in the middle. Germline loops: CDR1 GTSNPN, CDR2 SVGIG (reference sequence). The CDR3 covers 13 residues.

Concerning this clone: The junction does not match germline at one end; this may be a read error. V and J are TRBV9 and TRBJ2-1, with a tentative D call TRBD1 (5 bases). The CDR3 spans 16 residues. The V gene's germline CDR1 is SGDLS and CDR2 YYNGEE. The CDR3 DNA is TGTGCCAGCAGCTCCCCCGTCGGACACTCCAACAATGAGCAGTTCTTC. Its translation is CASSSPVGHSNNEQFF.

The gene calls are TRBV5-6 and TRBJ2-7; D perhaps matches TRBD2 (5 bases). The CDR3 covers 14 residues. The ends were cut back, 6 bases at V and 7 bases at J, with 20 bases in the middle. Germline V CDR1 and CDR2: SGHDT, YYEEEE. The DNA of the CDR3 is TGTGCCAGCACCTGGGGAGAGGGTCTTCGGGAGCAGTACTTC. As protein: CASTWGEGLREQYF.

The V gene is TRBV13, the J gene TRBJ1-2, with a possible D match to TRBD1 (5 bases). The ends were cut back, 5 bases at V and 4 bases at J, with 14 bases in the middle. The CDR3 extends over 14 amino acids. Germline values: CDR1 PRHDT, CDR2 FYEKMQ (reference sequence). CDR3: CASSGLGAGYGYTF. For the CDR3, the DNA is TGTGCCAGCAGCGGCCTAGGGGCGGGCTATGGCTACACCTTC.

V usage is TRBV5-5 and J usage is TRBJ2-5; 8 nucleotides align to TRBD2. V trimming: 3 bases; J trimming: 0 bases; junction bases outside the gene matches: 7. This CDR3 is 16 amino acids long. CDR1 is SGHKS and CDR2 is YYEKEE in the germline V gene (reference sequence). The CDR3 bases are TGTGCCAGCAGCTCCAGCGGGGGCCACTACCAAGAGACCCAGTACTTC. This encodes CASSSSGGHYQETQYF.

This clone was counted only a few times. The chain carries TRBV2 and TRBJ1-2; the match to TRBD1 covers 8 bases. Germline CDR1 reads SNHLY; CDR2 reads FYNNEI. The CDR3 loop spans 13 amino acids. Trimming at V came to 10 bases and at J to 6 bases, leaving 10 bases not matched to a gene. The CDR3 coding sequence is TGTGCCACCGGAGGACAGGGAATCCATGGCTACACCTTC. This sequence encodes CATGGQGIHGYTF. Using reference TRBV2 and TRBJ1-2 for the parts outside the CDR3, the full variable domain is EPEVTQTPSHQVTQMGQEVILRCVPISNHLYFYWYRQILGQKVEFLVSFYNNEISEKSEIFDDQFSVERPDGSNFTLKIRSTKLEDSAMYFCATGGQGIHGYTFGSGTRLTVV.